A selection of T cell receptor beta chains follows, all from one sample in a study of control samples from healthy donors and cancer patients. The repertoire was sequenced with immunoSEQ multiplex PCR; TCRdb's copy has only in-frame clones and lacks some. The sample shows about 150,000 clones, roughly 94% of them seen only once. Sequencing used blood. The receptors originated from a man aged 40-55 years in good health. CDR3s include the opening cysteine and the closing phenylalanine or tryptophan. A D gene is named only where the DNA matches it firmly.

TRBV5-1	TRBJ2-2	TRBD1	CASGGTGDKGTGELFF
TRBV28	TRBJ1-4	.	CASSFSGSGNEKLFF
TRBV6-5	TRBJ1-4	.	CASKKGLWEKLFF
TRBV2	TRBJ2-1	TRBD1	CASSPGQSYNEQFF
TRBV6-1	TRBJ1-2	TRBD1	CASSEVATGGIYTF
TRBV28	TRBJ2-1	.	CATSPRRGANEQFF
TRBV27	TRBJ1-4	.	CASSLGGGGINEKLFF
TRBV27	TRBJ1-5	TRBD1	CASSPHLQGAGQPQHF
TRBV2	TRBJ2-3	TRBD2	CASSKRGVTLDTQYF
TRBV6-5	TRBJ2-7	.	CASVIQGPEQYF
TRBV6-5	TRBJ2-5	.	CASSYSGGPSTQYF
TRBV11-3	TRBJ2-2	.	CASSLVSSGELFF
TRBV21-1	TRBJ2-1	.	CASSKETLWGGGINEQFF
TRBV7-8	TRBJ1-5	.	CASSLDRNQPQHF
TRBV6-5	TRBJ2-5	.	CASSYSRWSETQYF
TRBV7-9	TRBJ2-2	TRBD2	CASSLWGGRITGELFF
TRBV18	TRBJ2-3	.	CASSPKGADTQYF
TRBV6-2/TRBV6-3	TRBJ2-1	TRBD2	CASSYGLAGAKQFF
TRBV27	TRBJ2-7	.	CASSLAGSGEQYF
TRBV19	TRBJ2-2	.	CASTSRGRTGELFF
TRBV28	TRBJ1-2	.	CASTREIYGYTF
TRBV7-9	TRBJ1-6	TRBD1	CASSRQGALNSPLHF
TRBV28	TRBJ1-4	.	CASSPTGTPNEKLFF
TRBV19	TRBJ2-7	.	CASSPVGGVTYEQYF
TRBV27	TRBJ1-2	.	CASSLSQGSGYTF
TRBV5-5	TRBJ1-2	.	CASSLDWEYGYTF
TRBV5-1	TRBJ1-2	TRBD1	CASSVLGGQGAYGYTF
TRBV11-3	TRBJ2-3	.	CASSLDQGRDTQYF
TRBV3-1/TRBV3-2	TRBJ1-2	.	CASSQEAAAYGYTF
TRBV9	TRBJ1-2	.	CASSVEGLLNYGYTF
TRBV25-1	TRBJ1-4	.	CASTLEKGGGPVKLFF
TRBV5-3	TRBJ1-1	.	CARSLAGELIYEAFF
TRBV9	TRBJ2-1	.	CASSLHPGAGNEQFF